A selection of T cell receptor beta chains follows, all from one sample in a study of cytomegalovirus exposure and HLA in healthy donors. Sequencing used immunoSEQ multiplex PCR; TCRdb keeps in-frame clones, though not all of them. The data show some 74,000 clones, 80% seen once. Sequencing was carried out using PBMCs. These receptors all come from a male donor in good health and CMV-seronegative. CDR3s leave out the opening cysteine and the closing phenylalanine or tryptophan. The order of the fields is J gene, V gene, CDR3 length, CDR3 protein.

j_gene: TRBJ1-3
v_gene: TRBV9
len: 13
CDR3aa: ASSVQGNSGNTIY

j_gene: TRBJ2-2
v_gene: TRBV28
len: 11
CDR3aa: ASSLIDTGELF

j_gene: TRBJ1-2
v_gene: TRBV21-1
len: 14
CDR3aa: ASSKTDRPLIYGYP

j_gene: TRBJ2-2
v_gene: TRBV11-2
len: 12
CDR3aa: ASSPSGVTGELF

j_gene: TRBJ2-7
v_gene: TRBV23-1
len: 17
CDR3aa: ASSQSQTSGYWGIYEQY

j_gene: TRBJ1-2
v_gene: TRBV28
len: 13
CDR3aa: ASSSPGTGHYGYT

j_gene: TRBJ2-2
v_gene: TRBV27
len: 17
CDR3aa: ASSRDVPRLAANTGELF

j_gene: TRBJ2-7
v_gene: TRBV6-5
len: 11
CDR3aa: ASKKPGTEVQY

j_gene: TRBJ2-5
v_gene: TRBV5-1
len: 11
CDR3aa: ASSFGGEETQY

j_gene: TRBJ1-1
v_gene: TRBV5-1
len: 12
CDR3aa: ASSLGQSNTEAF

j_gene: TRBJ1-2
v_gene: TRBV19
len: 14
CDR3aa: ASSTHWTGGPYGYT

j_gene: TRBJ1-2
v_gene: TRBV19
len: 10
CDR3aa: ASGLGGYGYT

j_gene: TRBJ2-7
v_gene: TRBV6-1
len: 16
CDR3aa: ASSETLGGGPLYYEQY

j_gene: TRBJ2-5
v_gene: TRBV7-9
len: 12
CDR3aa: ASSFQGGRETQY

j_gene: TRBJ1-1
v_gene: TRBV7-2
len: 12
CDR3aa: ASSLTAQNTEAF

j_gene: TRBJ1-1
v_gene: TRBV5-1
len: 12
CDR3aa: ASSLGGAGTEAF

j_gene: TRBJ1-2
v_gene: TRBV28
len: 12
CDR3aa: ATGGSRGPNGYT

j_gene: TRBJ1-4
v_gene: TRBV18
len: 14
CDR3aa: ASSPSSTAGNEKLF

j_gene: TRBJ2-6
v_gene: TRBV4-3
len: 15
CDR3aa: ASSQGAQGSGANVLT

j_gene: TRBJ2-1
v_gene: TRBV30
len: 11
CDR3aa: AWSSQGYNEQF

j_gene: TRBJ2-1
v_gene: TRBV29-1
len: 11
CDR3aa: SVPGQGGNEQF

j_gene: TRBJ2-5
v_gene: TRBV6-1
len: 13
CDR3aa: ASSEFQGALETQY

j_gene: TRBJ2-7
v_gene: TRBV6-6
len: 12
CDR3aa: ASGRGLADYEQY

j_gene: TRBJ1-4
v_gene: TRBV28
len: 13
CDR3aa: ASSSPGTGVEKLF

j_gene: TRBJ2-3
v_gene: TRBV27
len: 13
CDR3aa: ASTPWGQSTDTQY

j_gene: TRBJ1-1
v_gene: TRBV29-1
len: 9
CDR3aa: SVRQGPEAF

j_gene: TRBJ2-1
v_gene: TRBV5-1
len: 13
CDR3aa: ASSTRLAEYNEQF

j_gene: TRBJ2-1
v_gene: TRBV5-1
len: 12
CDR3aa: ASSPGLNYNEQF

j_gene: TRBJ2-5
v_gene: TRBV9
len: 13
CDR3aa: ASSPQGLDLETQY

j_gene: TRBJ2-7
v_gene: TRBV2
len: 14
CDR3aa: ASSGGLAGGPYEQY

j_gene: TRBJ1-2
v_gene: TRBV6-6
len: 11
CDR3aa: ASSYSPSWGYT

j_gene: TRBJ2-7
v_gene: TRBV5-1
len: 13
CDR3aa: ASSLEVGTTYEQY

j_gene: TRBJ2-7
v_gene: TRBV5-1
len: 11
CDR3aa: ASSLTGDYEQY

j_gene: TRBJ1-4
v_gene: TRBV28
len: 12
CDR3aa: ASSLTGYNEKLF

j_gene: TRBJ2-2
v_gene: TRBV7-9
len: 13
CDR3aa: ASSLLRENTGELF

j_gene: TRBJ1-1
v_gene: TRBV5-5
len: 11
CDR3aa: ASSFSGRIEAF

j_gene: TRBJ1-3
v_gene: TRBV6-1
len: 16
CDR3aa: VSSEVAGPFFSGNTIY

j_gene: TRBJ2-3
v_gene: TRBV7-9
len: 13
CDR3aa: ASSLGQSSTDTQY

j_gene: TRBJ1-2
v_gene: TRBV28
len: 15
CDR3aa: ASSLSSPVAGGGSYT

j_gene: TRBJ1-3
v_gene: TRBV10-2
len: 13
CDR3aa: ASSVDRPSGNTIY

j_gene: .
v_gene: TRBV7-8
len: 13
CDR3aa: ASSLADRTGDEQY

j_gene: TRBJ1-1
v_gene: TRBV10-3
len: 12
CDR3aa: AATGQGLNTEAF

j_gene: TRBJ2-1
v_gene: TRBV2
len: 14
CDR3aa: ASSDPRERSYNEQF

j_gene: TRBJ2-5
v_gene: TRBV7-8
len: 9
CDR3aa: ASSLALATY

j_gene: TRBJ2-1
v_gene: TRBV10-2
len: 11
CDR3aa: ASSETMRTVSI

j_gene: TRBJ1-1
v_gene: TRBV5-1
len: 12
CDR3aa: ASSFLTQDSGPF

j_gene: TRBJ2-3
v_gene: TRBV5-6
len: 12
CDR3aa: ASWRSGSPDTQY

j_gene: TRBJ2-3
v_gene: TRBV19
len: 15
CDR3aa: ASSIVGHLSPTDTQY

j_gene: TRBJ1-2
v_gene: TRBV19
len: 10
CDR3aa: ASSIDRGHYT

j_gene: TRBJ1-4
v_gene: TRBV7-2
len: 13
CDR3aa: ASSLVGQGNEKLF

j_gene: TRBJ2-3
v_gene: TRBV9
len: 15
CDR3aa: ASSQGLATQRTDTQY

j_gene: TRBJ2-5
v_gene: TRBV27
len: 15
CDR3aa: ASSLSGGANFRETQY

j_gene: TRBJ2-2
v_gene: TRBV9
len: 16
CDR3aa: ASSVEGSGGPGTGELF

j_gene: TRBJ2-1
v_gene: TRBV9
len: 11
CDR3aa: ASSPPAGPKQF

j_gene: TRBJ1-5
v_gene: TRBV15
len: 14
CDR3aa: ATSRDIRQGTQPQH